The clone carrying this T cell receptor beta chain was detected only a few times. Next came a second PCR, run for about 7 to 11 cycles, which used a sample-barcoded 5' primer along with a J-beta primer mix. Each CDR3 protein gets one entry after TCRdb re-called the 5' RACE reads with MiXCR. The table lists around 1,000,000 distinct CDR3 sequences, under 30% of them singletons. Donors each provided roughly 11 milliliters of peripheral blood. Every sample yielded at least 6.5 million isolated PBMCs. The data belong to a study of blood T cells in healthy people across ages. These same data were also listed under a study on T cells of mothers and their children. That paper adds: All donors were healthy and Caucasian; they were a few mothers and their six children. Persisting microchimeric T cell clones went undetected.

The specimen was blood. The TCR comes from a girl aged 2 to 9 in good health.

CDR3 DNA sequence: TGCAGTGCTAGGGGTAGGGCGAGCTCCTACAATGAGCAGTTCTTC. This codes for CSARGRASSYNEQFF. V and J are TRBV20-1 and TRBJ2-1; D gene uncertain. CDR1 and CDR2 from the germline V gene are DFQATT and SNEGSKA (reference sequence). This CDR3 is built from 15 residues. Trimming took off 3 bases at V and 0 bases at J, with 12 bases between the two ends.